One and the same sample provided the 9 T cell receptor beta chains below, sequenced in a study of a mutant IDH1 vaccine in newly diagnosed glioma. Time point meaning: week 47, end of study. The content of each vaccine dose was 300 ug of mutant IDH1 20-mer peptide, and topical imiquimod accompanied it. Assay used: immunoSEQ multiplex PCR; TCRdb lists only in-frame clones, some missing. The sample has approximately 80,000 clones; 80% to 90% are singletons. No cognate antigen is known for these TCRs. This sample comprised PBMCs, obtained from a glioma patient whose treatment included an IDH1 peptide vaccine. These receptors were obtained from a man aged 35 to 55 with glioma.

The gene calls are TRBV27 and TRBJ2-3; D gene unclear. V lost 2 bases and J lost 4, with 10 bases in between. CDR3 size: 14 residues. CDR1 and CDR2 from the germline V gene are MNHEY and SMNVEV (reference sequence). The CDR3 nucleotides are TGTGCCAGCAGTTTACGAAGTATCTCAGATACGCAGTATTTT. Its translation: CASSLRSISDTQYF.

The rearrangement links TRBV5-1 to TRBJ2-1; D remains ambiguous. The CDR3 spans 11 residues. The germline V and J ends were trimmed by 0 bases and 10 bases, with 5 bases remaining between them. Germline assignment: CDR1 SGHRS and CDR2 YFSETQ. CDR3 coding DNA: TGCGCCAGCAGCTTGGGGAGAGAGCAGTTCTTC. Protein sequence: CASSLGREQFF.

This sequence joins TRBV12-1 and TRBJ2-1. TRBV12-1 is marked as a pseudogene. The CDR3 is made up of 17 amino acids. The CDR3 loop reads CASSFSLSSLPYNEQFF. Written as DNA, the CDR3 is TGTGCCAGCAGCTTTAGTTTGTCGTCTCTTCCCTACAATGAGCAGTTCTTC.

The genes are TRBV29-1 and TRBJ1-2; D remains ambiguous. Between the trimmed V and J ends, which lost 7 bases and 0 bases, there was a span of 15 bases. The CDR3 contains 14 residues. Germline loops: CDR1 SQVTM, CDR2 ANQGSEA. The CDR3 DNA follows: TGCAGCGCCCTTGGTTCCGGCGCTAACTATGGCTACACCTTC. It translates to CSALGSGANYGYTF.

The chain carries TRBV2 and TRBJ2-1; D call uncertain. Trimming pared 6 bases from V and 8 bases from J, leaving 8 bases between. Germline V gives CDR1 SNHLY, CDR2 FYNNEI. This CDR3 region has 11 residues. CDR3 bases: TGTGCCAGCAGCCCCCGTTATGAGCAGTTCTTC. It translates to CASSPRYEQFF.

The sample holds a few counts of this clone. The chain employs TRBV7-6 and TRBJ1-5, with D unresolved. The CDR3 sequence is 14 residues long. The germline V gene has CDR1 SGHVS and CDR2 FNYEAQ. V shed 8 bases and J shed 6 bases, with 17 bases lying between them. CDR3 in DNA: TGTGCCAGCCCCAGTGGCTGGTTGGGTCAGCCCCAGCATTTT. This gives the protein CASPSGWLGQPQHF.

The rearrangement uses TRBV6-5 and TRBJ1-5; 9 bases agree with TRBD1. Trimming took 5 bases from V and 7 from J; bases not matched to a gene: 3. Germline V gene sequence: CDR1 MNHEY, CDR2 SVGAGI. The CDR3 extends over 13 amino acids. CDR3: CASSPTGGQPQHF. For the CDR3, the DNA is TGTGCCAGCAGTCCTACAGGGGGCCAGCCCCAGCATTTT.

This clone was seen a single time. The chain employs TRBV28 and TRBJ1-4; D remains unclear. CDR1 MDHEN and CDR2 SYDVKM come from the germline V gene. The V and J ends lost 6 bases and 5 bases respectively, with 19 bases between them. The CDR3 has 16 residues. The CDR3: CASSLRRYSQNEKLFF. Here the CDR3 DNA reads TGTGCCAGCAGCCTGCGGCGGTACAGTCAGAATGAAAAACTGTTTTTT.

This clone was detected only a few times. The genes are TRBV29-1 and TRBJ1-1; D perhaps matches TRBD1 (5 bases). V was shortened by 6 bases and J by 3 bases, with 17 bases between the two germline ends. This CDR3 has 14 amino acids. CDR1 and CDR2 from the germline V gene are SQVTM and ANQGSEA. This chain's CDR3 is CSVESGRSHTEAFF. The CDR3 DNA reads TGCAGCGTGGAATCGGGACGGAGTCACACTGAAGCTTTCTTT.